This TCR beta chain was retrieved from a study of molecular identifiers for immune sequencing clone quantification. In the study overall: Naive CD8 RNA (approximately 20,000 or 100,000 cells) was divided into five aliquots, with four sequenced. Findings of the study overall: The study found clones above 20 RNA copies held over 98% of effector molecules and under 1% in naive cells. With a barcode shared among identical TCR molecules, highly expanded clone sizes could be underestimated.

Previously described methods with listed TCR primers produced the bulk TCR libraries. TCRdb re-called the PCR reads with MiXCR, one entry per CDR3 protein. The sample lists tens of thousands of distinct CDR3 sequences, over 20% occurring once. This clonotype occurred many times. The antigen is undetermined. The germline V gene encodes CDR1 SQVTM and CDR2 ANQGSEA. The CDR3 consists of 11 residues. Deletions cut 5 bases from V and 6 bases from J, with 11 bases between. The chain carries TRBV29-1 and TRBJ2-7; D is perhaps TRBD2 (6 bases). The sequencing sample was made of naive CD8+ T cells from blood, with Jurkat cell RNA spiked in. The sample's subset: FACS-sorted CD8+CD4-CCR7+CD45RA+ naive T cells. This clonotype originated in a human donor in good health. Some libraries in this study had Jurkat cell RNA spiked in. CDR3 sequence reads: CSVIGGGEQYF. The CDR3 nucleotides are TGCAGCGTTATCGGGGGAGGCGAGCAGTACTTC.